This TCR beta chain was documented in a study of CD8 T cells in Susac syndrome. Treatment-naive patients with stable or active relapsing-remitting disease were the multiple sclerosis controls. Negative isolation yielded the CD8+ and CD4+ T cells, while FACS enriched the TEMRA cells. Random hexamers primed reverse transcription of about 0.45 to 1 ug RNA. An immunoSEQ multiplex PCR amplified TCR beta CDR3 over 54 Vbeta and 13 Jbeta. Each CDR3 protein is one row after TCRdb ran MiXCR on the immunoSEQ multiplex PCR reads. The top ten clones hold 0.093% of a sample with approximately 190,000 distinct CDR3 sequences, about 95% of them seen once. Germline values: CDR1 SGHRS, CDR2 YFSETQ. The CDR3 length is 15 residues. The V end lost 4 bases, the J end lost 0 bases, and 12 bases lay between the germline ends.

The chain joins TRBV5-1 to TRBJ2-3; TRBD1 might be the D (5 bases). The specimen sequenced was CD4+ T cells from PBMCs. This TCR was sampled from a human donor with multiple sclerosis. The CDR3 protein is CASSPTDPSTDTQYF. The CDR3 region has the DNA TGCGCCAGCAGCCCGACAGACCCCAGCACAGATACGCAGTATTTT.